These T cell receptor beta chains were read from a single sample in a study of CD8+CD57+ T cells in acquired aplastic anemia. Each CDR3 protein is one row after TCRdb ran MiXCR on the reads. This sample has some 290,000 distinct CDR3 sequences; 56% occur once, and the top ten carry approximately 8%. The sequenced sample consisted of sorted CD4+, CD8+, or CD8+CD57+ T cells (not recorded which) from PBMCs. These receptors came from a human donor with severe aplastic anemia or a healthy control (not recorded which). The conserved cysteine and the conserved F or W are not part of the CDR3 here. Each record gives: J gene, V gene, D gene, CDR3 length, CDR3 protein. D genes are given only for firm matches.

>TRBJ2-2|TRBV10-3|NA|12
AISESTRTGELF
>TRBJ2-1|TRBV20-1|TRBD2|17
SARATLPAGLAGYNEQF
>TRBJ2-3|TRBV5-6|TRBD2|14
ASSRGLADPTDTQY
>TRBJ1-2|TRBV15|NA|12
ATSRSGDYYGYT
>TRBJ2-5|TRBV20-1|NA|12
SASTDLGGETQY
>TRBJ1-2|TRBV2|TRBD1|14
ASSEFGRGQDYGYT
>TRBJ2-5|TRBV7-9|NA|14
ASSRGLKPLQETQY
>TRBJ2-1|TRBV5-1|NA|11
ASSLESGDEQF
>TRBJ1-5|TRBV12-3/TRBV12-4|TRBD1|11
ASRGQPNQPQH
>TRBJ2-6|TRBV7-3|NA|15
ASSPRGGVSGANVLT
>TRBJ1-1|TRBV9|NA|13
ASSVAGSWNTEAF
>TRBJ2-3|TRBV7-2|TRBD2|17
ASSLGRRLAGGLADTQY
>TRBJ2-1|TRBV7-3|NA|10
ASSTNRDEQF
>TRBJ2-7|TRBV25-1|TRBD2|12
ASTSRGERYEQY
>TRBJ2-5|TRBV15|NA|14
ATSRDQAAKQETQY
>TRBJ2-7|TRBV15|TRBD1|13
AASSDRTGAYEQY
>TRBJ2-7|TRBV4-3|TRBD2|14
ASSQASTSAAYEQY
>TRBJ1-2|TRBV20-1|NA|10
SARAGEGGYT
>TRBJ1-6|TRBV12-3/TRBV12-4|NA|14
ASSLVHWQGYSPLH
>TRBJ1-1|TRBV12-3/TRBV12-4|TRBD1|16
ASSLDRTRDRVLRGAF
>TRBJ2-5|TRBV7-2|NA|11
ASSLGLKETQY
>TRBJ1-2|TRBV29-1|NA|10
SVDGRVAGYT
>TRBJ2-3|TRBV5-6|NA|13
ASSLWGNPTDTQY